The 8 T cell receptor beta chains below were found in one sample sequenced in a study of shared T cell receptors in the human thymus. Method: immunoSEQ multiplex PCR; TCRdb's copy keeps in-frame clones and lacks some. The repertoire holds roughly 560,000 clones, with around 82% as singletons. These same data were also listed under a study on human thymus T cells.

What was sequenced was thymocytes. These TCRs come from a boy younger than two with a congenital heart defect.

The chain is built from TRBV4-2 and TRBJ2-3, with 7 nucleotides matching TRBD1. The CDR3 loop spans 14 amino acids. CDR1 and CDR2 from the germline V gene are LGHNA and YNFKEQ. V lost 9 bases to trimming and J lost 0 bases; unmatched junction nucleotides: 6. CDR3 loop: CASTQGSSTDTQYF. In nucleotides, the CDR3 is TGTGCCAGTACACAGGGGTCGAGCACAGATACGCAGTATTTT.

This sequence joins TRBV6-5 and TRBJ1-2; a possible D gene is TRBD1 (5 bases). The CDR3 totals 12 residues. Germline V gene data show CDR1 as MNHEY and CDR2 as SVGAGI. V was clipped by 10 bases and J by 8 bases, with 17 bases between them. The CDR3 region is CAIVGQKGGYTF. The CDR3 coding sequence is TGTGCCATAGTGGGGCAGAAGGGCGGCTACACCTTC.

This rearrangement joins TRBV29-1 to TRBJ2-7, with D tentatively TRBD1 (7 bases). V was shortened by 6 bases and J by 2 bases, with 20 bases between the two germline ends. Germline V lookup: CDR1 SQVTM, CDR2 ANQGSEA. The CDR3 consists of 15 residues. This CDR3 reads CSVAPRRDRTYEQYF. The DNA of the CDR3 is TGCAGCGTAGCCCCAAGGAGGGACAGAACCTACGAGCAGTACTTC.

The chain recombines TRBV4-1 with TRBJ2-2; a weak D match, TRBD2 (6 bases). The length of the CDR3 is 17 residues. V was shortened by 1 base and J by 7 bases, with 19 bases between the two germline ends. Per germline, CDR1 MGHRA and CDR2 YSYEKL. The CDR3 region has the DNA TGCGCCAGCAGCCAAGTATCGGAGGGCCGGATGGGCGGGGAGCTGTTTTTT. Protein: CASSQVSEGRMGGELFF.

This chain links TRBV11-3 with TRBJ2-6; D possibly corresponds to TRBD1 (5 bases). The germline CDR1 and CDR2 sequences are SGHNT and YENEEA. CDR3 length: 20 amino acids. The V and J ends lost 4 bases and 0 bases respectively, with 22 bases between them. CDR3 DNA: TGTGCCAGCAGCTCCCCCAAGGGCGTGGGGCCCGTCTCTGGGGCCAACGTCCTGACTTTC. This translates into CASSSPKGVGPVSGANVLTF.

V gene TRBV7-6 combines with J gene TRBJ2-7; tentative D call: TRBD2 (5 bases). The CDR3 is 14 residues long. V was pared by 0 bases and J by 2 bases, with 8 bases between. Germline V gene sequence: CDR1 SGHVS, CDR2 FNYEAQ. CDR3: CASSLAGDPYEQYF. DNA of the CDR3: TGTGCCAGCAGCTTAGCGGGAGATCCCTACGAGCAGTACTTC.

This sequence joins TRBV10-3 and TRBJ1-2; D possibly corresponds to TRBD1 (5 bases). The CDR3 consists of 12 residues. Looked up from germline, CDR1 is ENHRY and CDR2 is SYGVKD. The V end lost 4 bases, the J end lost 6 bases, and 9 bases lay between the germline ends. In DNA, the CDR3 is TGTGCCATCAGTGCGGGGGGGAATGGCTACACCTTC. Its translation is CAISAGGNGYTF.

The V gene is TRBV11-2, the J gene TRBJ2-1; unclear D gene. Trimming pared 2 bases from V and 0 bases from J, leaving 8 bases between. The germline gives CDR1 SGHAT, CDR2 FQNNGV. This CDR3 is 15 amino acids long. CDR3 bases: TGTGCCAGCAGCTTAACTCATAACTCCTACAATGAGCAGTTCTTC. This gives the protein CASSLTHNSYNEQFF. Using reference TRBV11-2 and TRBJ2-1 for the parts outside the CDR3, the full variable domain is EAGVAQSPRYKIIEKRQSVAFWCNPISGHATLYWYQQILGQGPKLLIQFQNNGVVDDSQLPKDRFSAERLKGVDSTLKIQPAKLEDSAVYLCASSLTHNSYNEQFFGPGTRLTVL.